One TCR beta chain is described in this entry. Its antigen is still unknown. The data are from a study of cytomegalovirus exposure and HLA in healthy donors. On the study more broadly: Earlier, some 200 million T cells were analyzed, and fewer than 120 million unique TCR beta sequences were found among them.

The germline gives CDR1 SGDLS, CDR2 YYNGEE. Trimming left V 1 base short and J 0 bases short, with 11 bases between. The CDR3 totals 17 residues. Study-level results: Some V segments could not be told apart, so they were left out, TRBV6-2 and TRBV6-3 among them. When a later analysis compared HLA-associated TCR beta chains with equally common others, the HLA-associated chains turned out to be more clonally expanded and to have lower generation probabilities.

PCR employed 60 Vbeta and 13 Jbeta primers. TCRdb's copy holds only in-frame clones and misses some; the assay was immunoSEQ multiplex PCR. The data hold about 80,000 clones, with roughly 78% observed a single time. V usage is TRBV9 and J usage is TRBJ1-6; D is possibly TRBD1 (5 bases). The clonotype was recovered from a young man in good health and CMV-seronegative. Sequenced: PBMCs. CDR3 sequence reads: CASSVYQGPSYNSPLHF. CDR3 sequence (DNA): TGTGCCAGCAGCGTATATCAGGGCCCCTCCTATAATTCACCCCTCCACTTT. The full variable domain, in which reference TRBV9 and TRBJ1-6 provide the parts outside the CDR3, is DSGVTQTPKHLITATGQRVTLRCSPRSGDLSVYWYQQSLDQGLQFLIQYYNGEERAKGNILERFSAQQFPDLHSELNLSSLELGDSALYFCASSVYQGPSYNSPLHFGNGTRLTVT.